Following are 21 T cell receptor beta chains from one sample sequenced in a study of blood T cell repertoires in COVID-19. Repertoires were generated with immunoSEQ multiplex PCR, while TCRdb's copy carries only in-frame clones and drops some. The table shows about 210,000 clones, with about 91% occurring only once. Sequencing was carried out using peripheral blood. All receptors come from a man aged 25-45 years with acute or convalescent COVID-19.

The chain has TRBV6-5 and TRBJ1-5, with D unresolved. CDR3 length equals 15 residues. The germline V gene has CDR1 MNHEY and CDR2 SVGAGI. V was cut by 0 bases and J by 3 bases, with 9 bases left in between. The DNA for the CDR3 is TGTGCCAGCAGTTACTCGAAACAAGACAATCAGCCCCAGCATTTT. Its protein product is CASSYSKQDNQPQHF.

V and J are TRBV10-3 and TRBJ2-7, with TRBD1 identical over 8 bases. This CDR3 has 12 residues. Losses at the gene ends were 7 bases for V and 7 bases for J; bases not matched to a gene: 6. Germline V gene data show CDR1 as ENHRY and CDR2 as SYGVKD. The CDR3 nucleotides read TGTGCCATCAATGGACAGGGTCGGGAGCAGTACTTC. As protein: CAINGQGREQYF.

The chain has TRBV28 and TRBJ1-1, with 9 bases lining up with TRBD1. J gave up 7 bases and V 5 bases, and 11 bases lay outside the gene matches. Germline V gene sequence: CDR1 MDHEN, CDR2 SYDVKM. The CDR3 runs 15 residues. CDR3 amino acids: CASSVGTGLIGEAFF. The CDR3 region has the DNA TGTGCCAGCAGTGTCGGGACAGGGCTTATTGGTGAAGCTTTCTTT.

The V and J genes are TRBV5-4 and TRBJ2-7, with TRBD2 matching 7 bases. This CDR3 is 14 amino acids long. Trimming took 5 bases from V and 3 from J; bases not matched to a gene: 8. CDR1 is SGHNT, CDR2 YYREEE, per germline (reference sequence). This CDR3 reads CASSSGTTVYEQYF. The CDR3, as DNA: TGTGCCAGCAGTTCGGGGACTACCGTCTACGAGCAGTACTTC. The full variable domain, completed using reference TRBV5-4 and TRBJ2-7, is ETGVTQSPTHLIKTRGQQVTLRCSSQSGHNTVSWYQQALGQGPQFIFQYYREEENGRGNFPPRFSGLQFPNYSSELNVNALELDDSALYLCASSSGTTVYEQYFGPGTRLTVT.

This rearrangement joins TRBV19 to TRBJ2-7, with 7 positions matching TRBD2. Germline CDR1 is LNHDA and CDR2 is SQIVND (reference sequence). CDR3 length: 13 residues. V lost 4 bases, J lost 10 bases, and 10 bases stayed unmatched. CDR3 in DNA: TGTGCCAGTAGTAGGGACTACACAAAAGCTCAGTACTTC. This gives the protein CASSRDYTKAQYF. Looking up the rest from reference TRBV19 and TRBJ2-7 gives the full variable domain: DGGITQSPKYLFRKEGQNVTLSCEQNLNHDAMYWYRQDPGQGLRLIYYSQIVNDFQKGDIAEGYSVSREKKESFPLTVTSAQKNPTAFYLCASSRDYTKAQYFGPGTRLTVT.

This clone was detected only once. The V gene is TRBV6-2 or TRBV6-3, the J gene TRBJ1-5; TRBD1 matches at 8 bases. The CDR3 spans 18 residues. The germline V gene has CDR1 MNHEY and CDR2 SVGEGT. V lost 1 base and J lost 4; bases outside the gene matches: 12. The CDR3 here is CASSYFYGRGPSNQPQHF. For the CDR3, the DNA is TGTGCCAGCAGTTACTTTTATGGCAGGGGGCCCTCGAATCAGCCCCAGCATTTT.

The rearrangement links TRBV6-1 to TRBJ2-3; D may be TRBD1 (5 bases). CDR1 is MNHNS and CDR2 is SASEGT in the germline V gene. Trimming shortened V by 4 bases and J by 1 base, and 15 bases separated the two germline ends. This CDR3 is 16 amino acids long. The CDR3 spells CASSALMGRGTDTQYF. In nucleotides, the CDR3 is TGTGCCAGCAGTGCGCTTATGGGGCGAGGCACAGATACGCAGTATTTT.

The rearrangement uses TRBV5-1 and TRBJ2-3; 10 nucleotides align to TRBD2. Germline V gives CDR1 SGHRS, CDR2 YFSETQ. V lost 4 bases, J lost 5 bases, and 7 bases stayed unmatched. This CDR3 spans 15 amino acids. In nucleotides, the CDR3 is TGCGCCAGCAGCGTTAGCGGGGGGCGCGGAGATACGCAGTATTTT. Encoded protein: CASSVSGGRGDTQYF.

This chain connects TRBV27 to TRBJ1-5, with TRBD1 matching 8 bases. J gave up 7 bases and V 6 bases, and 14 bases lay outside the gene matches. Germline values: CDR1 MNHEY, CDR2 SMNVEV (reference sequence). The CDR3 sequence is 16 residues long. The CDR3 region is CASSPYGQGSGQPQHF. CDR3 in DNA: TGTGCCAGCAGCCCCTACGGACAGGGCTCAGGCCAGCCCCAGCATTTT.

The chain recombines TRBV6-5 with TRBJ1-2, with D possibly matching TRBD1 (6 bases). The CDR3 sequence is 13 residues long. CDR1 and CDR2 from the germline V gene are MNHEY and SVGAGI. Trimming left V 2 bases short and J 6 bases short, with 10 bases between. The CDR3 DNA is TGTGCCAGCAGTTACCCCACAGGGAATGGCTACACCTTC. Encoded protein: CASSYPTGNGYTF.

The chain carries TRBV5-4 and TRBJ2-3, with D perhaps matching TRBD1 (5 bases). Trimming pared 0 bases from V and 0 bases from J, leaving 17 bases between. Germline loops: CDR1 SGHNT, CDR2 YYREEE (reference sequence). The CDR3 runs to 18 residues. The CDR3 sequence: CASSLGSGRAPSTDTQYF. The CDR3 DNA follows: TGTGCCAGCAGCTTGGGGTCTGGCAGGGCGCCAAGCACAGATACGCAGTATTTT. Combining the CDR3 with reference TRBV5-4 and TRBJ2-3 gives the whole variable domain ETGVTQSPTHLIKTRGQQVTLRCSSQSGHNTVSWYQQALGQGPQFIFQYYREEENGRGNFPPRFSGLQFPNYSSELNVNALELDDSALYLCASSLGSGRAPSTDTQYFGPGTRLTVL.

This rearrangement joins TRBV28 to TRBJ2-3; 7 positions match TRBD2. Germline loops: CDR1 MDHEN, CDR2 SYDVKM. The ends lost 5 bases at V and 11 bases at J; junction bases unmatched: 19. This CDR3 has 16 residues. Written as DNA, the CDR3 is TGTGCCAGCAGTGACTTGGACTCCCCTAGACGGGAGGAGCAGTATTTT. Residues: CASSDLDSPRREEQYF.

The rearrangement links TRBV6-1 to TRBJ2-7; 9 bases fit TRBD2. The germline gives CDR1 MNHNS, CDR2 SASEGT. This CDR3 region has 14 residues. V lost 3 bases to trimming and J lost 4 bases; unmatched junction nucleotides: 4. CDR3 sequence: CASSEREGRYEQYF. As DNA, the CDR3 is TGTGCCAGCAGTGAGCGGGAGGGCCGGTACGAGCAGTACTTC.

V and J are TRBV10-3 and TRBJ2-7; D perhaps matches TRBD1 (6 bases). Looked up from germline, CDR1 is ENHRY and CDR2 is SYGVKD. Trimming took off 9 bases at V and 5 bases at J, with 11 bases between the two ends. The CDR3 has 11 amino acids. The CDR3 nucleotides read TGTGCCATATTACAGGGCAACGAGCAGTACTTC. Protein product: CAILQGNEQYF.

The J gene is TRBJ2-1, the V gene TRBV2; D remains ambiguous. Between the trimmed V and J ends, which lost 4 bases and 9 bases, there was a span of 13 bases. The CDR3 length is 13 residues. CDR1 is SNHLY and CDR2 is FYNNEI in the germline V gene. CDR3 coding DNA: TGTGCCAGCAGTGTTAGAGTTGATGGTGAGCAGTTCTTC. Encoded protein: CASSVRVDGEQFF. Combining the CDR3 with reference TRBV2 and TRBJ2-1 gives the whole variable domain EPEVTQTPSHQVTQMGQEVILRCVPISNHLYFYWYRQILGQKVEFLVSFYNNEISEKSEIFDDQFSVERPDGSNFTLKIRSTKLEDSAMYFCASSVRVDGEQFFGPGTRLTVL.

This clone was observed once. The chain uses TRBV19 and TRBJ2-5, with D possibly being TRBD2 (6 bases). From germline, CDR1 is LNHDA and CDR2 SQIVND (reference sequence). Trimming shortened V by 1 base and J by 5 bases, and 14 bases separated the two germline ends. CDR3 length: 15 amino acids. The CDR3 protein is CASSIAQRGGETQYF. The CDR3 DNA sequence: TGTGCCAGTAGTATAGCTCAGCGCGGAGGGGAGACCCAGTACTTC.

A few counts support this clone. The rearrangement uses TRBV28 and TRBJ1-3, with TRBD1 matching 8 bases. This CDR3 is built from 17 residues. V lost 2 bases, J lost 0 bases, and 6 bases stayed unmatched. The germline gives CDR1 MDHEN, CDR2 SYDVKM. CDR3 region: CASSLVRQGNSGNTIYF. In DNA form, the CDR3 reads TGTGCCAGCAGTTTAGTCAGACAGGGGAACTCTGGAAACACCATATATTTT.

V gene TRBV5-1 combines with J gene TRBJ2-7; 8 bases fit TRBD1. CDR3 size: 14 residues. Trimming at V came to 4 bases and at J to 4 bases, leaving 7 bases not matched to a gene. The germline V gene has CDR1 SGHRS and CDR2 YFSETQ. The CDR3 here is CASSTGGTGYEQYF. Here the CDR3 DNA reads TGCGCCAGCAGCACAGGCGGGACAGGTTACGAGCAGTACTTC.

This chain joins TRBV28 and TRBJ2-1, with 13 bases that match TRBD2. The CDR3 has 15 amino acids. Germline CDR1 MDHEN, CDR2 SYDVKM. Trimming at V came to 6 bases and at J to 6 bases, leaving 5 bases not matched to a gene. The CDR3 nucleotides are TGTGCCAGCAGGACCGGGACTAGCGGGATCAATGAGCAGTTCTTC. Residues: CASRTGTSGINEQFF.

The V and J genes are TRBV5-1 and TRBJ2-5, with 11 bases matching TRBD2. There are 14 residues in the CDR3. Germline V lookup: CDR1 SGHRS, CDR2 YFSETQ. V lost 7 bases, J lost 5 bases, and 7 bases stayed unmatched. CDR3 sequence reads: CASVGLAGCETQYF. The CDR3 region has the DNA TGCGCCAGCGTAGGACTAGCGGGCTGTGAGACCCAGTACTTC.

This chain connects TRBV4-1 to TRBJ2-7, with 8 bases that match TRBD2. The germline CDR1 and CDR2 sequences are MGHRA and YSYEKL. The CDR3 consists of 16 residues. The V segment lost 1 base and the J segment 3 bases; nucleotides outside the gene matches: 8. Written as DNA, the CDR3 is TGCGCCAGCAGCCAAGGCGGGGGTAGCGGGGACTACGAGCAGTACTTC. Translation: CASSQGGGSGDYEQYF.